The 9 T cell receptor beta chains reported below all come from one sample, sequenced in a study of T cells in Graves' hyperthyroidism and ophthalmopathy. Amplified regions were TCR beta CDR3 sequences from RNA transcripts. Carried out on the TCR CDR3, a first-round RT-PCR used the HTBI primer set. TCRdb ran MiXCR on the multiplex PCR reads and lists one entry per CDR3 protein. The data contain fewer than 400,000 distinct CDR3 sequences, approximately 14% of them seen just once; the ten biggest clones take up 25% to 30%. Sequencing was done on a sample of blood. The receptors originated from a woman aged 18-29 years with Graves' hyperthyroidism that later progressed to Graves' ophthalmopathy.

This clonotype was picked up many times. The chain has TRBV28 and TRBJ2-4; D not resolved. Per germline, CDR1 MDHEN and CDR2 SYDVKM. The length of the CDR3 is 15 residues. The V end was cut by 6 bases, the J end by 0 bases, with 12 bases between. The CDR3 is CASSPPNLAKNIQYF. The CDR3 bases are TGTGCCAGCAGCCCCCCTAACCTAGCCAAAAACATTCAGTACTTC.

This clonotype was seen a handful of times. The chain has TRBV24-1 and TRBJ2-7; weak D call: TRBD2 (5 bases). The germline V and J ends were trimmed by 11 bases and 2 bases, with 12 bases remaining between them. CDR3 size: 12 residues. The germline CDR1 and CDR2 sequences are KGHDR and SFDVKD. The CDR3 DNA is TGTGCCATCCGACGGGATACCTACGAGCAGTACTTC. Its translation is CAIRRDTYEQYF.

The sample holds a few counts of this clonotype. This chain links TRBV20-1 with TRBJ2-3, with unresolved D. The germline V gene encodes CDR1 DFQATT and CDR2 SNEGSKA (reference sequence). V shed 2 bases and J shed 1 base, with 10 bases lying between them. The length of the CDR3 is 14 residues. In DNA form, the CDR3 reads TGCAGTGCTAGATCGTCAAGGGGCACAGATACGCAGTATTTT. It encodes CSARSSRGTDTQYF.

At least ten counts were recorded for this clonotype. CDR3 nucleotide sequence: TGCAGTGCTAATGGACTAGCGACGACCTACGAGCAGTACTTC. It specifies CSANGLATTYEQYF. The chain recombines TRBV20-1 with TRBJ2-7, with TRBD2 identical over 9 bases. V lost 4 bases to trimming and J lost 2 bases; unmatched junction nucleotides: 6. The CDR3 length is 14 residues. Germline loops: CDR1 DFQATT, CDR2 SNEGSKA (reference sequence).

The chain recombines TRBV11-3 with TRBJ2-2; 7 bases line up with TRBD1. V shed 6 bases and J 5 bases; nucleotides not matched to a gene: 6. The CDR3 runs to 14 residues. From germline, CDR1 is SGHNT and CDR2 YENEEA. CDR3 in amino acids: CASSEQGETGELFF. CDR3 nucleotides: TGTGCCAGCAGTGAGCAGGGGGAGACCGGGGAGCTGTTTTTT.

The chain links TRBV6-1 to TRBJ2-7, with D possibly being TRBD2 (6 bases). CDR1 MNHNS and CDR2 SASEGT come from the germline V gene. With 6 bases removed from V and 2 bases from J, the gap between germline ends came to 14 bases. The CDR3 covers 14 residues. For the CDR3, the DNA is TGTGCCAGCAGCCCCGGGAGTTCCCCCTACGAGCAGTACTTC. As protein: CASSPGSSPYEQYF.

The chain is built from TRBV7-8 and TRBJ1-1; TRBD1 agrees at 8 bases. The ends lost 5 bases at V and 6 bases at J; junction bases unmatched: 8. Per the germline V gene, CDR1 is SGHVS and CDR2 is FQNEAQ. CDR3 length: 14 residues. CDR3 in DNA: TGTGCCAGCAGCCCCCAGGGGGCGGTCGCTGAAGCTTTCTTT. Translated: CASSPQGAVAEAFF.

This clonotype was detected ten times or more. V is TRBV28 and J is TRBJ1-5; D is unresolved. The CDR3 is 13 residues long. CDR1 and CDR2 from the germline V gene are MDHEN and SYDVKM. Trimming cost V 2 bases and J 7 bases, with 9 bases left between them. The CDR3: CASSLMGTQPQHF. CDR3 coding DNA: TGTGCCAGCAGTTTAATGGGAACCCAGCCCCAGCATTTT. The entire variable domain, with the rest obtained from reference TRBV28 and TRBJ1-5, is as follows: DVKVTQSSRYLVKRTGEKVFLECVQDMDHENMFWYRQDPGLGLRLIYFSYDVKMKEKGDIPEGYSVSREKKERFSLILESASTNQTSMYLCASSLMGTQPQHFGDGTRLSIL.

This clonotype appeared many times. The chain combines TRBV15 with TRBJ1-5, with D unclear. This CDR3 comprises 12 residues. The germline CDR1 and CDR2 sequences are LNHNV and YYDKDF (reference sequence). The V end was cut by 4 bases, the J end by 4 bases, with 5 bases between. As DNA, the CDR3 is TGTGCCACCAGCAACGAGAATCAGCCCCAGCATTTT. This translates into CATSNENQPQHF.